A single sample gave rise to the 17 T cell receptor beta chains below, sequenced in a study of OX40 agonist ivuxolimab in advanced cancers. Clones were sequenced by immunoSEQ multiplex PCR, and TCRdb holds only the in-frame ones, with some missing. The sample contains over 60,000 clones, around 87% of which appear only once. The specimen comprised CD4+ or CD8+ T cells sorted from blood, sampled in a trial of the OX40 agonist ivuxolimab. These receptors all stem from an adult with an advanced solid tumor such as melanoma, head and neck, liver or kidney cancer.

The genes are TRBV10-2 and TRBJ2-1; 14 bases fit TRBD2. The CDR3 contains 15 residues. Trimming took 5 bases from V and 8 from J; bases not matched to a gene: 5. The germline V gene encodes CDR1 WSHSY and CDR2 SAAADI. CDR3 region: CASSTGTSGSHEQFF. CDR3 coding DNA: TGCGCCAGCAGTACCGGGACTAGCGGGAGTCATGAGCAGTTCTTC.

With respect to this clone: One end of the junction is discordant with germline, which a read error may explain. The chain's CDR3 is CASSFGLPGSNTGELFF. CDR3 coding DNA: TGTGCTAGCAGCTTTGGCTTACCGGGATCCAACACCGGGGAGCTGTTTTTT. The rearrangement uses TRBV7-7 and TRBJ2-2; D is perhaps TRBD2 (5 bases). The V gene's germline CDR1 is SSHAT and CDR2 FNYEAQ (reference sequence). This CDR3 is built from 17 residues. Filled out from reference TRBV7-7 and TRBJ2-2, the complete variable domain reads GAGVSQSPRYKVTKRGQDVTLRCDPISSHATLYWYQQALGQGPEFLTYFNYEAQPDKSGLPSDRFSAERPEGSISTLTIQRTEQRDSAMYRCASSFGLPGSNTGELFFGEGSRLTVL.

This clone was observed a single time. V and J are TRBV7-8 and TRBJ2-5; 12 bases are shared with TRBD2. J gave up 7 bases and V 2 bases, and 8 bases lay outside the gene matches. This CDR3 spans 16 amino acids. CDR1 and CDR2 (germline): SGHVS, FQNEAQ. The CDR3 nucleotides read TGTGCCAGCAGCTTAAAAAGGACTAGCGGGATGGGGACCCAGTACTTC. This translates into CASSLKRTSGMGTQYF.

The CDR3 DNA reads TGTGCCAGCAGCCCTAGTCCTAATCAGCCCCAGCATTTT. It codes for CASSPSPNQPQHF. The chain combines TRBV9 with TRBJ1-5; D unclear. This CDR3 comprises 13 residues. The V and J ends lost 4 bases and 4 bases respectively, with 9 bases between them. CDR1 is SGDLS and CDR2 is YYNGEE in the germline V gene.

This chain links TRBV5-6 with TRBJ2-1; the match to TRBD2 covers 10 bases. V shed 6 bases, J shed 7 bases, and the junction held 16 bases outside the gene matches. The CDR3 sequence is 17 residues long. In germline, CDR1 is SGHDT, CDR2 YYEEEE. CDR3 amino acids: CASTVLEGAGGQNEQFF. The CDR3 DNA is TGTGCCAGCACCGTGCTTGAAGGAGCGGGGGGGCAAAATGAGCAGTTCTTC.

This chain joins TRBV11-2 and TRBJ1-1; D is unclear. CDR1 is SGHAT and CDR2 is FQNNGV in the germline V gene. The CDR3 runs 13 residues. Between the trimmed V and J ends, which lost 0 bases and 8 bases, there was a span of 10 bases. The CDR3 spells CASSLDVGNEAFF. In DNA, the CDR3 is TGTGCCAGCAGCTTAGATGTAGGGAACGAAGCTTTCTTT.

The chain employs TRBV5-6 and TRBJ1-2, with D perhaps matching TRBD1 (5 bases). V lost 1 base and J 4 bases, leaving 17 bases between the germline ends. This CDR3 contains 16 residues. Per germline, CDR1 SGHDT and CDR2 YYEEEE. The CDR3: CASSLWGREPSYGYTF. The CDR3 DNA is TGTGCCAGCAGCTTGTGGGGCCGGGAACCAAGCTATGGCTACACCTTC.

This chain links TRBV7-9 with TRBJ2-7; perhaps D is TRBD1 or TRBD2 (7 bases each). CDR3 length equals 15 residues. V lost 0 bases to trimming and J lost 9 bases, with 18 bases between them. CDR1 is SEHNR, CDR2 FQNEAQ, per germline (reference sequence). As DNA, the CDR3 is TGTGCCAGCAGCTTAGCGGAGGGGGCGGGGGTCCGGCAGTACTTC. Translation: CASSLAEGAGVRQYF.

The chain uses TRBV5-5 and TRBJ2-1; 12 bases are shared with TRBD2. The CDR3 contains 15 residues. Germline CDR1 SGHKS, CDR2 YYEKEE (reference sequence). J was trimmed by 4 bases and V by 3 bases; bases with no gene match: 2. The CDR3 DNA sequence: TGTGCCAGCAGCTCAGGACTAGCGGGATACAATGAGCAGTTCTTC. It specifies CASSSGLAGYNEQFF. Filled out from reference TRBV5-5 and TRBJ2-1, the complete variable domain reads DAGVTQSPTHLIKTRGQQVTLRCSPISGHKSVSWYQQVLGQGPQFIFQYYEKEERGRGNFPDRFSARQFPNYSSELNVNALLLGDSALYLCASSSGLAGYNEQFFGPGTRLTVL.

This clone was observed once. This chain links TRBV19 with TRBJ1-5; D may be TRBD1 (5 bases). Germline V gives CDR1 LNHDA, CDR2 SQIVND (reference sequence). This CDR3 has 14 amino acids. With 0 bases removed from V and 6 bases from J, the gap between germline ends came to 9 bases. CDR3 loop: CASSIDAGVQPQHF. The CDR3 nucleotides read TGTGCCAGTAGTATAGACGCGGGGGTTCAGCCCCAGCATTTT.

The table lists this clone with a count of one. The CDR3 sequence is CASSLAAGGDTEAFF. CDR3 bases: TGTGCCAGCAGCTTGGCAGCAGGGGGGGACACTGAAGCTTTCTTT. The chain recombines TRBV5-4 with TRBJ1-1; 7 bases match TRBD1. The V gene end was trimmed by 0 bases and the J gene end by 3 bases; junction bases not matched to a gene: 5. Germline lookup yields CDR1 SGHNT and CDR2 YYREEE (reference sequence). The CDR3 spans 15 residues. The full variable domain, rest sourced from reference TRBV5-4 and TRBJ1-1, is ETGVTQSPTHLIKTRGQQVTLRCSSQSGHNTVSWYQQALGQGPQFIFQYYREEENGRGNFPPRFSGLQFPNYSSELNVNALELDDSALYLCASSLAAGGDTEAFFGQGTRLTVV.

The chain has TRBV19 and TRBJ1-2; TRBD1 matches 9 bases. After removal of 5 bases from V and 2 bases from J, the junction contained 0 bases not matched to a gene. Per germline, CDR1 LNHDA and CDR2 SQIVND (reference sequence). CDR3 length: 13 amino acids. CDR3 region: CASSGQGNYGYTF. CDR3 DNA: TGTGCCAGTAGTGGACAGGGGAACTATGGCTACACCTTC.

Only one count was recorded for this clone. This chain connects TRBV11-3 to TRBJ2-3; TRBD2 matches 8 bases. Germline CDR1 reads SGHNT; CDR2 reads YENEEA. V shed 4 bases and J 4 bases; nucleotides not matched to a gene: 7. CDR3 length: 15 amino acids. As DNA, the CDR3 is TGTGCCAGCAGCTCCGGGACTAGTGATGCAGATACGCAGTATTTT. Its protein is CASSSGTSDADTQYF.

J is TRBJ2-2 and V is TRBV6-1; D unresolved. The V gene lost 2 bases and the J gene lost 0 bases, with 7 bases spanning the gap. Germline V gives CDR1 MNHNS, CDR2 SASEGT. This CDR3 contains 15 residues. CDR3 nucleotide sequence: TGTGCCAGCAGTGAAAGAGCAGCGAACACCGGGGAGCTGTTTTTT. This translates into CASSERAANTGELFF.

The genes are TRBV7-9 and TRBJ2-1; TRBD2 agrees at 7 bases. Germline loops: CDR1 SEHNR, CDR2 FQNEAQ (reference sequence). V was pared by 4 bases and J by 2 bases, with 2 bases of the junction left unmatched. This CDR3 is built from 14 residues. The CDR3 region is CASSSGLAYNEQFF. The CDR3, as DNA: TGTGCCAGCAGCTCCGGACTAGCCTACAATGAGCAGTTCTTC.

V and J are TRBV28 and TRBJ1-6; no firm D call. The CDR3 covers 14 residues. From germline, CDR1 is MDHEN and CDR2 SYDVKM. V was trimmed by 5 bases and J by 7 bases, leaving 12 bases between them. In nucleotides, the CDR3 is TGTGCCAGCAGTCGGACGGGTGAGAATTCACCCCTCCACTTT. This codes for CASSRTGENSPLHF. The full variable domain, completed using reference TRBV28 and TRBJ1-6, is DVKVTQSSRYLVKRTGEKVFLECVQDMDHENMFWYRQDPGLGLRLIYFSYDVKMKEKGDIPEGYSVSREKKERFSLILESASTNQTSMYLCASSRTGENSPLHFGNGTRLTVT.

The chain employs TRBV28 and TRBJ2-5; the D gene is possibly TRBD2 (5 bases). Germline V gene sequence: CDR1 MDHEN, CDR2 SYDVKM. The CDR3 totals 13 residues. Deletions cut 3 bases from V and 1 base from J, with 6 bases between. CDR3 residues: CASSFGGQETQYF. The DNA of the CDR3 is TGTGCCAGCAGTTTCGGAGGCCAAGAGACCCAGTACTTC.